The 19 T cell receptor beta chains in this list originate from one sample, sequenced in a study of OX40 agonist ivuxolimab in advanced cancers. Sequencing was performed with immunoSEQ multiplex PCR; in TCRdb, only in-frame clones are kept and a portion is missing. Of about 61,000 clones detected, less than 85% appear once; the ten largest clones hold roughly 0.53%. Sequencing was performed on CD4+ or CD8+ T cells sorted from blood, taken in a trial of the OX40 agonist ivuxolimab. The receptors stem from an adult with an advanced solid tumor such as melanoma, head and neck, liver or kidney cancer.

The chain combines TRBV19 with TRBJ1-5, with a possible D match to TRBD1 (5 bases). Trimming took off 2 bases at V and 1 base at J, with 15 bases between the two ends. This CDR3 is 17 amino acids long. Germline loops: CDR1 LNHDA, CDR2 SQIVND (reference sequence). As DNA, the CDR3 is TGTGCCAGTAGTATAATCTACGTCGGGGGGAGCAATCAGCCCCAGCATTTT. The encoded protein is CASSIIYVGGSNQPQHF.

V and J are TRBV11-1 and TRBJ2-5, with a tentative D call TRBD2 (6 bases). In germline, CDR1 is SGHAT, CDR2 FQDESV (reference sequence). The CDR3 has 14 amino acids. With 1 base removed from V and 4 bases from J, the gap between germline ends came to 10 bases. Written as DNA, the CDR3 is TGTGCCAGCAGCTTAGGGCGGGAAGGAGAGACCCAGTACTTC. Amino acid sequence: CASSLGREGETQYF.

The V and J genes are TRBV12-5 and TRBJ2-5; D uncertain. Trimming cost V 9 bases and J 0 bases, with 5 bases left between them. This CDR3 comprises 11 residues. In germline, CDR1 is LGHNT, CDR2 FRNRAP. As DNA, the CDR3 is TGTGCTAGCGGGTACCAAGAGACCCAGTACTTC. This translates into CASGYQETQYF. Full variable domain (missing parts from reference TRBV12-5 and TRBJ2-5): DARVTQTPRHKVTEMGQEVTMRCQPILGHNTVFWYRQTMMQGLELLAYFRNRAPLDDSGMPKDRFSAEMPDATLATLKIQPSEPRDSAVYFCASGYQETQYFGPGTRLLVL.

V is TRBV19 and J is TRBJ2-7; TRBD2 matches 7 bases. Germline CDR1 and CDR2: LNHDA and SQIVND (reference sequence). J was trimmed by 12 bases and V by 1 base; bases with no gene match: 9. The CDR3 totals 13 residues. Here the CDR3 reads CASSIGAGGYRYF. CDR3 DNA: TGTGCCAGTAGTATAGGGGCCGGGGGGTACCGGTACTTC. The variable domain in full, completed from reference TRBV19 and TRBJ2-7, reads DGGITQSPKYLFRKEGQNVTLSCEQNLNHDAMYWYRQDPGQGLRLIYYSQIVNDFQKGDIAEGYSVSREKKESFPLTVTSAQKNPTAFYLCASSIGAGGYRYFGPGTRLTVT.

The chain recombines TRBV5-1 with TRBJ2-5; 13 bases match TRBD2. CDR3 length: 16 amino acids. Per the germline V gene, CDR1 is SGHRS and CDR2 is YFSETQ. Trimming cost V 0 bases and J 1 base; bases outside gene matches: 0. The CDR3 here is CASSLGTSGGQETQYF. CDR3 coding DNA: TGCGCCAGCAGCTTGGGGACTAGCGGGGGCCAAGAGACCCAGTACTTC.

V gene TRBV11-1 combines with J gene TRBJ2-3; TRBD1 matches 11 bases. V dropped 6 bases and J dropped 6; count of bases not matched to a gene: 11. Germline V CDR1 and CDR2: SGHAT, FQDESV (reference sequence). This CDR3 region has 16 residues. CDR3 sequence reads: CASRGPGQGETDTQYF. For the CDR3, the DNA is TGTGCCAGCAGGGGACCGGGACAGGGGGAAACGGATACGCAGTATTTT.

The rearrangement joins TRBV7-2 to TRBJ2-5; a weak D match, TRBD2 (6 bases). The V and J ends lost 4 bases and 2 bases respectively, with 11 bases between them. CDR1 and CDR2 (germline): SGHTA, FQGNSA. The CDR3 is made up of 14 amino acids. The CDR3 sequence is CASSYQAGQETQYF. DNA for the CDR3: TGTGCCAGCAGCTATCAAGCGGGTCAAGAGACCCAGTACTTC. The full variable domain, in which reference TRBV7-2 and TRBJ2-5 provide the parts outside the CDR3, is GAGVSQSPSNKVTEKGKDVELRCDPISGHTALYWYRQSLGQGLEFLIYFQGNSAPDKSGLPSDRFSAERTGGSVSTLTIQRTQQEDSAVYLCASSYQAGQETQYFGPGTRLLVL.

The rearrangement joins TRBV5-4 to TRBJ2-1, with D perhaps matching TRBD1 or TRBD2 (5 bases each). CDR1 is SGHNT, CDR2 YYREEE, per germline (reference sequence). The CDR3 is 16 residues long. Trimming left V 0 bases short and J 6 bases short, with 16 bases between. The CDR3 spells CASSLAPASRANEQFF. CDR3 coding DNA: TGTGCCAGCAGCTTGGCCCCGGCTAGCAGGGCCAATGAGCAGTTCTTC.

By its share, this clone is medium-sized (0.01 to 0.1%). J is TRBJ1-2 and V is TRBV10-3, with TRBD1 matching 7 bases. The CDR3 runs 13 residues. Germline V gene lookup returns CDR1 ENHRY and CDR2 SYGVKD. V dropped 8 bases and J dropped 4; count of bases not matched to a gene: 7. CDR3 coding DNA: TGTGCCATCGGACAGGCTGATGGCTATGGCTACACCTTC. Its translation: CAIGQADGYGYTF.

The chain recombines TRBV7-9 with TRBJ2-2; D is unclear. In germline, CDR1 is SEHNR, CDR2 FQNEAQ (reference sequence). The V end was cut by 11 bases, the J end by 2 bases, with 18 bases between. CDR3 length: 15 residues. CDR3 residues: CAGPSPRLNTGELFF. The CDR3 coding sequence is TGTGCCGGACCCTCCCCTCGACTCAACACCGGGGAGCTGTTTTTT.

The CDR3 reads CASSRYSYNSPLHF. The DNA for the CDR3 is TGTGCCAGCTCACGCTACTCCTATAATTCACCCCTCCACTTT. This chain uses TRBV18 with TRBJ1-6; D remains unclear. The CDR3 sequence is 14 residues long. The V gene lost 4 bases and the J gene lost 0 bases, with 4 bases spanning the gap. CDR1 is KGHSH, CDR2 LQKENI, per germline.

The genes are TRBV29-1 and TRBJ2-3; possible D gene TRBD2, 5 bases. Trimming took off 6 bases at V and 8 bases at J, with 9 bases between the two ends. Looked up from germline, CDR1 is SQVTM and CDR2 is ANQGSEA. The CDR3 has 10 amino acids. CDR3 nucleotides: TGCAGCGTCGACTATGTTACGCAGTATTTT. This encodes CSVDYVTQYF.

This clone has just a few counts. The chain links TRBV4-2 to TRBJ1-4; possibly TRBD1 for D (5 bases). V was clipped by 0 bases and J by 6 bases, with 11 bases between them. Germline CDR1 is LGHNA and CDR2 is YNFKEQ. This CDR3 comprises 15 residues. The CDR3 coding sequence is TGTGCCAGCAGCCAAGACGGGGGGGAGGATGAAAAACTGTTTTTT. It encodes CASSQDGGEDEKLFF.

V and J are TRBV30 and TRBJ2-1, with a weak D call TRBD1 (5 bases). Germline values: CDR1 GTSNPN, CDR2 SVGIG (reference sequence). This CDR3 spans 14 amino acids. The ends were cut back, 4 bases at V and 0 bases at J, with 10 bases in the middle. The CDR3 DNA reads TGTGCCTGGATCCAGGGAAGCTCCTACAATGAGCAGTTCTTC. Translating gives CAWIQGSSYNEQFF.

This clone was seen more than once but under ten times. The J gene is TRBJ1-5, the V gene TRBV18; 7 bases are shared with TRBD1. V gave up 5 bases and J gave up 7 bases; unmatched junction bases: 5. CDR3 length: 13 residues. Germline values: CDR1 KGHSH, CDR2 LQKENI. The CDR3 is CASSAGGGQPQHF. Written as DNA, the CDR3 is TGTGCCAGCTCAGCAGGGGGGGGGCAGCCCCAGCATTTT.

This clone has just one count. The chain employs TRBV5-1 and TRBJ2-1; D possibly uses TRBD1 or TRBD2 (6 bases each). Trimming removed 4 bases at V and 10 bases at J, with 18 bases between. This CDR3 spans 14 amino acids. CDR1 SGHRS and CDR2 YFSETQ come from the germline V gene. CDR3 nucleotide sequence: TGCGCCAGCAGCGAGACTAGAGCCGGGGGCGAGCAGTTCTTC. The encoded protein is CASSETRAGGEQFF.

The V call is TRBV5-1, the J call TRBJ2-1; 10 nucleotides align to TRBD1. The germline V gene encodes CDR1 SGHRS and CDR2 YFSETQ. V lost 4 bases, J lost 4 bases, and 2 bases stayed unmatched. The CDR3 is 14 residues long. DNA for the CDR3: TGCGCCAGCAGCCCGGGACAGGGGTACAATGAGCAGTTCTTC. Protein sequence: CASSPGQGYNEQFF.

This chain's CDR3 is CASRTVGDTEAFF. DNA of the CDR3: TGTGCCAGCCGGACAGTTGGGGACACTGAAGCTTTCTTT. This chain uses TRBV10-3 with TRBJ1-1, with D possibly TRBD1 on 6 matching bases. Per germline, CDR1 ENHRY and CDR2 SYGVKD. V was shortened by 10 bases and J by 3 bases, with 15 bases between the two germline ends. The CDR3 totals 13 residues.

This clone was seen more than once but under ten times. The chain is built from TRBV30 and TRBJ2-7; D is uncertain. From germline, CDR1 is GTSNPN and CDR2 SVGIG (reference sequence). Trimming removed 2 bases at V and 3 bases at J, with 5 bases between. CDR3 length: 11 residues. For the CDR3, the DNA is TGTGCCTGGAGTTTAGGCTACGAGCAGTACTTC. Translating it yields CAWSLGYEQYF.